These 32 T cell receptor beta chains were all obtained from the same sample, sequenced in a study of blood T cell repertoires in COVID-19. Profiled with immunoSEQ multiplex PCR; TCRdb holds only in-frame clones, not every one. The sample holds under 250,000 clones, about four fifths seen once. Input material: peripheral blood. All receptors come from a man aged 40-49 years with active or convalescent COVID-19.

The rearrangement links TRBV19 to TRBJ1-6; tentative D call: TRBD1 (6 bases). The V end was cut by 6 bases, the J end by 7 bases, with 10 bases between. The CDR3 length is 13 residues. Germline values: CDR1 LNHDA, CDR2 SQIVND (reference sequence). The CDR3 is CASRDSTNSPLHF. As DNA, the CDR3 is TGTGCCAGTAGGGACAGTACCAATTCACCCCTCCACTTT.

The V gene is TRBV6-5, the J gene TRBJ1-2; possibly TRBD1 for D (5 bases). The germline V and J ends were trimmed by 7 bases and 7 bases, with 16 bases remaining between them. The CDR3 runs 13 residues. Germline CDR1 reads MNHEY; CDR2 reads SVGAGI. CDR3 in amino acids: CASIGEGYFGYTF. CDR3 DNA: TGTGCCAGCATAGGGGAGGGGTATTTTGGCTACACCTTC.

The chain recombines TRBV14 with TRBJ1-1; 7 nucleotides agree with TRBD1. The CDR3 is 15 residues long. J lost 5 bases, V lost 5 bases, and 11 bases had no gene match. Per germline, CDR1 SGHDN and CDR2 FVKESK. Written as DNA, the CDR3 is TGTGCCAGCAGCTTTACCAGGGGGGTCCTGACTGAAGCTTTCTTT. This translates into CASSFTRGVLTEAFF.

V usage is TRBV28 and J usage is TRBJ1-1, with no clear D. Between the trimmed V and J ends, which lost 3 bases and 1 base, there was a span of 9 bases. The CDR3 extends over 14 amino acids. Per the germline V gene, CDR1 is MDHEN and CDR2 is SYDVKM. CDR3 amino acids: CASSFGSPNTEAFF. DNA of the CDR3: TGTGCCAGCAGTTTCGGTTCCCCGAACACTGAAGCTTTCTTT.

This chain links TRBV7-2 with TRBJ2-3; no clear D. Between the trimmed V and J ends, which lost 4 bases and 2 bases, there was a span of 10 bases. The CDR3 contains 14 residues. Germline V CDR1 and CDR2: SGHTA, FQGNSA. CDR3 sequence (DNA): TGTGCCAGCAGCTCCCACGGTGCCACAGATACGCAGTATTTT. It encodes CASSSHGATDTQYF.

The rearrangement joins TRBV5-5 to TRBJ1-2, with D maybe TRBD1 (5 bases). The V gene lost 6 bases and the J gene lost 1 base, with 19 bases spanning the gap. CDR3 length: 16 amino acids. Germline-derived CDR1 and CDR2 are SGHKS and YYEKEE (reference sequence). As DNA, the CDR3 is TGTGCCAGCATCCCTCCAAGTCGGGGGGTTAACTATGGCTACACCTTC. Translation gives CASIPPSRGVNYGYTF.

The chain carries TRBV30 and TRBJ1-5, with 7 bases aligning to TRBD1. V trimming: 3 bases; J trimming: 2 bases; junction bases outside the gene matches: 4. The germline V gene encodes CDR1 GTSNPN and CDR2 SVGIG (reference sequence). The CDR3 is 14 residues long. The CDR3 DNA is TGTGCCTGGAGCCAGGGGGGTCGCAATCAGCCCCAGCATTTT. Its translation: CAWSQGGRNQPQHF.

The chain joins TRBV27 to TRBJ1-6; 10 nucleotides align to TRBD1. This CDR3 is built from 15 residues. J lost 7 bases, V lost 2 bases, and 2 bases had no gene match. Per the germline V gene, CDR1 is MNHEY and CDR2 is SMNVEV (reference sequence). The CDR3 region has the DNA TGTGCCAGCAGTTTACTGGGACAGGGGAATTCACCCCTCCACTTT. Amino acids: CASSLLGQGNSPLHF.

This clone was observed once. The chain links TRBV4-1 to TRBJ1-1; D gene uncertain. Germline lookup yields CDR1 MGHRA and CDR2 YSYEKL. This CDR3 spans 15 amino acids. Trimming removed 0 bases at V and 1 base at J, with 9 bases between. The CDR3: CASSQDEGPNTEAFF. The CDR3 region has the DNA TGCGCCAGCAGCCAAGACGAGGGTCCGAACACTGAAGCTTTCTTT.

With respect to this clone: Other DNA sequences of this sample code for an identical CDR3. This chain links TRBV24-1 with TRBJ2-3, with a tentative D call TRBD1 (6 bases). The germline CDR1 and CDR2 sequences are KGHDR and SFDVKD. The V gene lost 10 bases and the J gene lost 0 bases, with 7 bases spanning the gap. The CDR3 extends over 12 amino acids. CDR3 nucleotides: TGTGCCACAGGGACAAGCACAGATACGCAGTATTTT. It is translated as CATGTSTDTQYF.

V is TRBV2 and J is TRBJ2-6; D might be TRBD1 (5 bases). The CDR3 consists of 15 residues. V was cut by 3 bases and J by 1 base, with 7 bases left in between. Germline CDR1 and CDR2: SNHLY and FYNNEI. The CDR3 here is CASSDPGSGANVLTF. The CDR3 DNA reads TGTGCCAGCAGTGATCCAGGGTCTGGGGCCAACGTCCTGACTTTC. The whole variable domain, filled in from reference TRBV2 and TRBJ2-6, reads EPEVTQTPSHQVTQMGQEVILRCVPISNHLYFYWYRQILGQKVEFLVSFYNNEISEKSEIFDDQFSVERPDGSNFTLKIRSTKLEDSAMYFCASSDPGSGANVLTFGAGSRLTVL.

This clone was recorded once. The chain has TRBV19 and TRBJ2-5; 7 nucleotides line up with TRBD2. The CDR3 sequence is 16 residues long. Germline V gene lookup returns CDR1 LNHDA and CDR2 SQIVND (reference sequence). The ends lost 6 bases at V and 4 bases at J; junction bases unmatched: 14. The CDR3 nucleotides are TGTGCCAGTAGCCCAAGACCCCCATCGGGGGGAGAGACCCAGTACTTC. Protein sequence: CASSPRPPSGGETQYF.

The V gene is TRBV18, the J gene TRBJ1-2; D perhaps matches TRBD1 (6 bases). The CDR3 loop spans 14 amino acids. With 3 bases removed from V and 6 bases from J, the gap between germline ends came to 14 bases. The germline V gene has CDR1 KGHSH and CDR2 LQKENI. CDR3 in amino acids: CASSPPGQLDGYTF. In DNA, the CDR3 is TGTGCCAGCTCACCTCCTGGACAGTTGGATGGCTACACCTTC.

The chain joins TRBV2 to TRBJ2-5; TRBD2 matches 7 bases. The junction had 5 bases not matched to a gene; V was cut back by 5 bases and J by 2 bases. CDR3 length: 14 residues. Germline CDR1 is SNHLY and CDR2 is FYNNEI. DNA for the CDR3: TGTGCCAGCAGTCGGAGTAGCGGGCAAGAGACCCAGTACTTC. Its translation: CASSRSSGQETQYF.

The rearrangement joins TRBV27 to TRBJ1-5; TRBD1 matches at 8 bases. CDR1 is MNHEY and CDR2 is SMNVEV in the germline V gene (reference sequence). The CDR3 runs 17 residues. V lost 7 bases and J lost 3; bases outside the gene matches: 14. For the CDR3, the DNA is TGTGCCAGCAAGGCTCTAACTACAGGGGGAACCAATCAGCCCCAGCATTTT. It specifies CASKALTTGGTNQPQHF.

This chain connects TRBV6-6 to TRBJ2-7; D is unclear. The CDR3 contains 14 residues. Trimming cost V 2 bases and J 3 bases, with 11 bases left between them. Per germline, CDR1 MNHNY and CDR2 SVGAGI (reference sequence). The CDR3 is CASSYPEADYEQYF. CDR3 nucleotide sequence: TGTGCCAGCAGTTACCCCGAGGCGGACTACGAGCAGTACTTC.

The chain is built from TRBV7-2 and TRBJ2-2; 8 nucleotides match TRBD2. Germline assignment: CDR1 SGHTA and CDR2 FQGNSA. The CDR3 is 18 residues long. Unmatched junction bases numbered 10, after V lost 0 bases and J lost 4 bases. Here the CDR3 DNA reads TGTGCCAGCAGCTTAGCTCGTTGGGTGGGGACTAGCACCGGGGAGCTGTTTTTT. As protein: CASSLARWVGTSTGELFF.

The chain links TRBV5-6 to TRBJ1-4; D uncertain. V lost 0 bases and J lost 4, with 10 bases in between. The germline V gene has CDR1 SGHDT and CDR2 YYEEEE. This CDR3 comprises 15 residues. The chain's CDR3 is CASSLASQLNEKLFF. CDR3 DNA sequence: TGTGCCAGCAGCTTGGCCTCACAGCTTAATGAAAAACTGTTTTTT.

This clone was detected only a few times. The J gene is TRBJ1-2, the V gene TRBV3-1 (or the pseudogene TRBV3-2), with D unresolved. The V gene's germline CDR1 is LGHDT and CDR2 YNNKEL (reference sequence). Trimming removed 4 bases from V and 8 bases from J, with 11 bases in between. This CDR3 contains 12 residues. This CDR3 is CASSRLEMGYTF. The CDR3 DNA reads as TGTGCCAGCAGCCGCCTAGAGATGGGCTACACCTTC.

This clone has a single count. This rearrangement joins TRBV18 to TRBJ1-3; 7 bases agree with TRBD1. Unmatched junction bases numbered 8, after V lost 2 bases and J lost 4 bases. This CDR3 is built from 16 residues. Germline assignment: CDR1 KGHSH and CDR2 LQKENI. CDR3 sequence reads: CASSPGQGGLGNTIYF. In nucleotides, the CDR3 is TGTGCCAGCTCACCAGGCCAAGGGGGCCTCGGAAACACCATATATTTT.

The chain combines TRBV4-1 with TRBJ2-1, with a possible D match to TRBD2 (5 bases). Looked up from germline, CDR1 is MGHRA and CDR2 is YSYEKL. The CDR3 totals 14 residues. The V and J ends lost 2 bases and 9 bases respectively, with 14 bases between them. The CDR3 reads CASSQRTQVGEQFF. The DNA of the CDR3 is TGCGCCAGCAGCCAACGGACTCAGGTCGGTGAGCAGTTCTTC.

The CDR3 sequence is CASSLIGTSNYGYTF. DNA of the CDR3: TGTGCCAGCAGCTTAATTGGGACATCGAACTATGGCTACACCTTC. V is TRBV7-9 and J is TRBJ1-2, with D possibly being TRBD1 (6 bases). CDR1 and CDR2 (germline): SEHNR, FQNEAQ (reference sequence). The CDR3 is 15 amino acids. Trimming left V 2 bases short and J 2 bases short, with 12 bases between.

CDR3 amino acids: CASYQGPVLNTEAFF. The CDR3 nucleotides read TGCGCCAGTTACCAGGGGCCTGTATTGAACACTGAAGCTTTCTTT. This chain uses TRBV10-1 with TRBJ1-1, with a tentative D call TRBD1 (6 bases). This CDR3 is 15 amino acids long. V lost 9 bases and J 0 bases, leaving 17 bases between the germline ends. Germline V gene sequence: CDR1 WNHNN, CDR2 SYGVQD (reference sequence).

J is TRBJ1-2 and V is TRBV3-1 (or the pseudogene TRBV3-2); 7 bases are a match to TRBD1. V trimming: 6 bases; J trimming: 6 bases; junction bases outside the gene matches: 13. Germline CDR1 is LGHDT and CDR2 is YNNKEL (reference sequence). This CDR3 has 15 residues. This CDR3 is CASSLVAGGRDGYTF. As DNA, the CDR3 is TGTGCCAGCAGTCTAGTGGCAGGGGGACGGGATGGCTACACCTTC.

The genes are TRBV6-5 and TRBJ1-1; tentative D call: TRBD1 (6 bases). V lost 0 bases and J 5 bases, leaving 13 bases between the germline ends. There are 15 residues in the CDR3. CDR1 is MNHEY and CDR2 is SVGAGI in the germline V gene. CDR3 sequence: CASSYSGGGWTEAFF. CDR3 coding DNA: TGTGCCAGCAGTTACTCGGGAGGGGGGTGGACTGAAGCTTTCTTT.

This sequence joins TRBV27 and TRBJ1-5; D remains unclear. This CDR3 is 13 amino acids long. CDR1 MNHEY and CDR2 SMNVEV come from the germline V gene (reference sequence). V lost 2 bases, J lost 2 bases, and 4 bases lay in between. CDR3 in DNA: TGTGCCAGCAGTTTAAGCCGCAATCAGCCCCAGCATTTT. Translating gives CASSLSRNQPQHF.

The chain is built from TRBV6-6 and TRBJ2-5; 15 bases line up with TRBD2. CDR3 length: 16 residues. Per germline, CDR1 MNHNY and CDR2 SVGAGI (reference sequence). V dropped 5 bases and J dropped 1; count of bases not matched to a gene: 2. The DNA of the CDR3 is TGTGCCAGCAGTCTGGGACTAGCGGGGGGCCAAGAGACCCAGTACTTC. This codes for CASSLGLAGGQETQYF.

The rearrangement links TRBV19 to TRBJ2-3; 10 bases line up with TRBD2. Looked up from germline, CDR1 is LNHDA and CDR2 is SQIVND (reference sequence). This CDR3 is built from 15 residues. V trimming: 4 bases; J trimming: 4 bases; junction bases outside the gene matches: 5. CDR3 sequence reads: CASSRASGSPDTQYF. The CDR3, as DNA: TGTGCCAGTAGTAGGGCTAGCGGGAGCCCAGATACGCAGTATTTT.

The chain combines TRBV6-5 with TRBJ2-7; weak D call: TRBD1 (7 bases). CDR3 length: 14 amino acids. Trimming took 5 bases from V and 0 from J, leaving 11 bases between them. CDR1 and CDR2 from the germline V gene are MNHEY and SVGAGI. CDR3 DNA sequence: TGTGCCAGCAGTACGGGGGACAGCTCCTACGAGCAGTACTTC. This encodes CASSTGDSSYEQYF.

The chain employs TRBV7-3 and TRBJ2-2; D is ambiguous. The CDR3 has 18 residues. V dropped 1 base and J dropped 0 bases, with 15 bases sitting between them. The germline V gene has CDR1 SGHTA and CDR2 FQGTGA. This CDR3 is CASSLRPSSVTNTGELFF. The DNA for the CDR3 is TGTGCCAGCAGCTTAAGGCCCTCCAGCGTTACGAACACCGGGGAGCTGTTTTTT.

This rearrangement joins TRBV21-1 to TRBJ1-4. TRBV21-1 is designated a pseudogene. This CDR3 contains 17 residues. CDR3 sequence (DNA): TGTGCCAGCAGCCCGGCGGTCCCCCTCGCAACTAATGAAAAACTGTTTTTT. Translation gives CASSPAVPLATNEKLFF.

CDR3 nucleotides: TGTGCCAGCAGACCAAGCGGGGGGAGCACAGATACGCAGTATTTT. Its translation is CASRPSGGSTDTQYF. The gene calls are TRBV18 and TRBJ2-3; 9 bases are shared with TRBD2. The CDR3 covers 15 residues. CDR1 and CDR2 from the germline V gene are KGHSH and LQKENI. The J segment lost 0 bases and the V segment lost 8 bases, leaving 6 bases of the junction unmatched.